Below, 27 T cell receptor beta chains from the same sample are listed, as sequenced in a study of blood T cell repertoires in COVID-19. Clones were read by immunoSEQ multiplex PCR, and TCRdb kept only the in-frame ones, dropping some. The repertoire holds about 63,000 clones, with more than 80% as singletons. The sequenced sample consisted of PBMCs or T cells enriched from blood (not recorded which). These receptors were taken from a middle-aged woman with acute COVID-19.

The V call is TRBV6-1, the J call TRBJ1-4, with 9 positions matching TRBD1. The V and J ends lost 4 bases and 5 bases, in that order; junction bases with no gene match: 11. Per germline, CDR1 MNHNS and CDR2 SASEGT. This CDR3 is built from 17 residues. CDR3 protein: CASSALLGQGGNEKLFF. The CDR3 coding sequence is TGTGCCAGCAGTGCCCTCCTGGGACAGGGAGGGAATGAAAAACTGTTTTTT.

In this sample, this clone turned up once. The rearrangement joins TRBV3-1 (or the pseudogene TRBV3-2) to TRBJ1-4, with a tentative D call TRBD1 (5 bases). Trimming took 0 bases from V and 11 from J, leaving 16 bases between them. Germline values: CDR1 LGHDT, CDR2 YNNKEL (reference sequence). The CDR3 is made up of 15 amino acids. This CDR3 reads CASSQEGEPPFKLFF. The DNA of the CDR3 is TGTGCCAGCAGCCAAGAAGGGGAACCTCCTTTTAAACTGTTTTTT.

The rearrangement uses TRBV6-5 and TRBJ2-7; 8 bases agree with TRBD2. Germline values: CDR1 MNHEY, CDR2 SVGAGI. Trimming removed 6 bases from V and 6 bases from J; junction bases left unmatched: 7. This CDR3 has 13 amino acids. In DNA form, the CDR3 reads TGTGCCAGCAGCCGGACTAGCCGAGCCGAGCAGTACTTC. This codes for CASSRTSRAEQYF.

The CDR3 nucleotides read TGTGCCAGCAGCCTCAGGACTAGCGGATACGAGCAGTACTTC. As protein: CASSLRTSGYEQYF. V and J are TRBV7-2 and TRBJ2-7; 10 positions match TRBD2. Per the germline V gene, CDR1 is SGHTA and CDR2 is FQGNSA. The junction had 5 bases not matched to a gene; V was cut back by 5 bases and J by 4 bases. This CDR3 has 14 residues.

This clone was picked up a small number of times. CDR3 coding DNA: TGTGCCAGCAGCTCTGGGGACAGACCAATATACAATGAGCAGTTCTTC. The encoded protein is CASSSGDRPIYNEQFF. The V call is TRBV5-8, the J call TRBJ2-1, with TRBD1 matching over 7 bases. Per germline, CDR1 SGHTS and CDR2 YDEGEE. V lost 3 bases and J lost 4; bases outside the gene matches: 10. The CDR3 is 16 amino acids.

The gene calls are TRBV28 and TRBJ1-6, with D perhaps TRBD1 (6 bases). Germline values: CDR1 MDHEN, CDR2 SYDVKM. The CDR3 contains 15 residues. Trimming cost V 2 bases and J 7 bases, with 12 bases left between them. In DNA, the CDR3 is TGTGCCAGCAGTTTAGGGGGGGGGCGGAATTCACCCCTCCACTTT. Translation: CASSLGGGRNSPLHF.

The chain combines TRBV7-3 with TRBJ1-5, with 7 bases identical to TRBD1. With 2 bases clipped from V and 4 bases from J, the junction kept 20 bases outside the gene matches. This CDR3 spans 20 amino acids. Germline V CDR1 and CDR2: SGHTA, FQGTGA. The DNA for the CDR3 is TGTGCCAGCAGCTTACCGATGGACAGGTTAAGTCTGGTGGGTAATCAGCCCCAGCATTTT. It specifies CASSLPMDRLSLVGNQPQHF.

This clone is classed as medium-sized (0.01 to 0.1%). The V call is TRBV5-4, the J call TRBJ2-1; 12 bases align to TRBD1. This CDR3 contains 16 residues. The germline CDR1 and CDR2 sequences are SGHNT and YYREEE (reference sequence). V lost 3 bases and J lost 6; bases outside the gene matches: 7. The chain's CDR3 is CASSWGGQGAGNEQFF. CDR3 sequence (DNA): TGTGCCAGCAGCTGGGGGGGACAGGGGGCCGGCAATGAGCAGTTCTTC.

The V call is TRBV19, the J call TRBJ2-3, with a possible D match to TRBD1 (6 bases). The ends were cut back, 3 bases at V and 5 bases at J, with 12 bases in the middle. This CDR3 region has 14 residues. CDR1 and CDR2 from the germline V gene are LNHDA and SQIVND (reference sequence). The CDR3 sequence: CASSIGGQIDTQYF. CDR3 nucleotides: TGTGCCAGTAGTATCGGTGGACAGATAGATACGCAGTATTTT.

This clone was counted a single time. The chain couples TRBV27 to TRBJ2-3; 13 positions match TRBD2. J was trimmed by 4 bases and V by 6 bases; bases with no gene match: 4. This CDR3 has 15 amino acids. CDR1 is MNHEY, CDR2 SMNVEV, per germline (reference sequence). This CDR3 reads CASRGTSGKPDTQYF. Written as DNA, the CDR3 is TGTGCCAGCAGGGGGACTAGCGGGAAACCAGATACGCAGTATTTT.

The J gene is TRBJ1-5, the V gene TRBV2, with D hard to call. The CDR3 loop spans 14 amino acids. The germline CDR1 and CDR2 sequences are SNHLY and FYNNEI. Trimming removed 3 bases at V and 6 bases at J, with 12 bases between. The CDR3 loop reads CASSDINRGQPQHF. The CDR3 DNA sequence: TGTGCCAGCAGTGATATAAATCGGGGTCAGCCCCAGCATTTT.

This clone was observed once. The gene calls are TRBV4-1 and TRBJ2-3, with unresolved D. The CDR3 sequence is 18 residues long. The ends were cut back, 0 bases at V and 0 bases at J, with 16 bases in the middle. From germline, CDR1 is MGHRA and CDR2 YSYEKL. For the CDR3, the DNA is TGCGCCAGCAGCCAAGATGAAAGAATCGGTATTAGCACAGATACGCAGTATTTT. This codes for CASSQDERIGISTDTQYF.

The genes are TRBV7-3 and TRBJ2-2, with TRBD2 matching over 9 bases. Germline loops: CDR1 SGHTA, CDR2 FQGTGA. This CDR3 comprises 19 residues. V dropped 4 bases and J dropped 6; count of bases not matched to a gene: 18. The CDR3 sequence: CASSSRGPQASGEAGELFF. In DNA, the CDR3 is TGTGCCAGCAGCTCCAGGGGCCCACAGGCTAGCGGGGAGGCCGGGGAGCTGTTTTTT.

This clone was seen only a few times. In the same sample, other DNA sequences code for this CDR3. The chain uses TRBV6-5 and TRBJ2-1, with 8 bases matching TRBD2. The CDR3 consists of 14 residues. Germline assignment: CDR1 MNHEY and CDR2 SVGAGI. With V trimmed by 5 bases and J by 0 bases, 0 bases remained unmatched. Here the CDR3 reads CASSTSGSYNEQFF. CDR3 nucleotide sequence: TGTGCCAGCAGTACTAGCGGCTCCTACAATGAGCAGTTCTTC.

The genes are TRBV28 and TRBJ1-2, with unresolved D. Trimming took 3 bases from V and 12 from J, leaving 11 bases between them. Germline assignment: CDR1 MDHEN and CDR2 SYDVKM. There are 11 residues in the CDR3. In DNA, the CDR3 is TGTGCCAGCAGTTTCGGCCAGGTTGACACCTTC. It translates to CASSFGQVDTF.

This chain uses TRBV6-4 with TRBJ2-3; TRBD2 matches at 9 bases. The CDR3 runs 17 residues. Germline-derived CDR1 and CDR2 are MRHNA and SNTAGT. J was trimmed by 2 bases and V by 5 bases; bases with no gene match: 11. This CDR3 is CASSPGGAGGLTDTQYF. CDR3 coding DNA: TGTGCCAGCAGTCCAGGGGGAGCGGGAGGCCTCACAGATACGCAGTATTTT.

This chain joins TRBV7-3 and TRBJ1-1, with TRBD1 identical over 7 bases. The CDR3 has 14 amino acids. Germline CDR1 SGHTA, CDR2 FQGTGA. After removal of 5 bases from V and 2 bases from J, the junction contained 5 bases not matched to a gene. CDR3 amino acids: CASSLDRVNTEAFF. The CDR3 DNA follows: TGTGCCAGCAGCCTAGACAGGGTTAACACTGAAGCTTTCTTT.

The chain uses TRBV28 and TRBJ2-7; unclear D gene. Germline CDR1 is MDHEN and CDR2 is SYDVKM. Between the trimmed V and J ends, which lost 6 bases and 0 bases, there was a span of 6 bases. The CDR3 sequence is 12 residues long. CDR3 in DNA: TGTGCCAGCAGGGAGAGCTCCTACGAGCAGTACTTC. This sequence encodes CASRESSYEQYF.

This clone appeared a single time. The CDR3 DNA is TGTGCCAGCAGTTCCGTCGACAGGGAGTATGGAAACACCATATATTTT. This gives the protein CASSSVDREYGNTIYF. The rearrangement joins TRBV28 to TRBJ1-3; 7 nucleotides align to TRBD1. CDR3 length: 16 residues. The V gene end was trimmed by 4 bases and the J gene end by 3 bases; junction bases not matched to a gene: 9. Germline loops: CDR1 MDHEN, CDR2 SYDVKM.

V is TRBV18 and J is TRBJ2-5; D is perhaps TRBD1 (6 bases). This CDR3 has 16 residues. Germline assignment: CDR1 KGHSH and CDR2 LQKENI. The V end lost 0 bases, the J end lost 4 bases, and 15 bases lay between the germline ends. This CDR3 reads CASSPPDSLRGETQYF. The DNA for the CDR3 is TGTGCCAGCTCACCACCGGACAGCCTAAGGGGAGAGACCCAGTACTTC.

This clone was detected only a few times. V is TRBV7-2 and J is TRBJ2-6; maybe TRBD2 (6 bases). V lost 8 bases to trimming and J lost 1 base, with 15 bases between them. The CDR3 loop spans 16 amino acids. CDR1 SGHTA and CDR2 FQGNSA come from the germline V gene. Here the CDR3 reads CASRGTAGSGANVLTF. The CDR3 nucleotides read TGTGCCAGCCGTGGAACGGCGGGGTCTGGGGCCAACGTCCTGACTTTC.

The genes are TRBV11-2 and TRBJ1-1, with D possibly TRBD1 on 5 matching bases. The length of the CDR3 is 15 residues. CDR1 and CDR2 from the germline V gene are SGHAT and FQNNGV. Trimming cost V 1 base and J 4 bases, with 13 bases left between them. As DNA, the CDR3 is TGTGCCAGCAGCTTAGGACCAGGGCTCACCACTGAAGCTTTCTTT. It codes for CASSLGPGLTTEAFF.

This sequence joins TRBV29-1 and TRBJ1-1; D gene uncertain. Trimming took 3 bases from V and 11 from J, leaving 10 bases between them. The CDR3 runs to 10 residues. Germline CDR1 reads SQVTM; CDR2 reads ANQGSEA. For the CDR3, the DNA is TGCAGCGTTGACGCCTACTCGGCTTTCTTT. This sequence encodes CSVDAYSAFF.

The chain links TRBV25-1 to TRBJ1-6, with no clear D. V was clipped by 4 bases and J by 8 bases, with 15 bases between them. The length of the CDR3 is 15 residues. CDR1 is MGHDK and CDR2 is SYGVNS in the germline V gene. The CDR3 region has the DNA TGTGCCAGCAGTGCTGACCCCGACAAGTATTCACCCCTCCACTTT. Translated, it gives CASSADPDKYSPLHF.

The rearrangement links TRBV28 to TRBJ1-5; TRBD1 is a possible D gene (6 bases). The CDR3 extends over 15 amino acids. The V gene lost 6 bases and the J gene lost 0 bases, with 12 bases spanning the gap. Germline-derived CDR1 and CDR2 are MDHEN and SYDVKM. CDR3: CASRPDSHSNQPQHF. CDR3 DNA sequence: TGTGCCAGCAGACCGGACAGTCATAGCAATCAGCCCCAGCATTTT.

The gene calls are TRBV7-9 and TRBJ2-5, with unresolved D. The CDR3 contains 15 residues. The germline gives CDR1 SEHNR, CDR2 FQNEAQ (reference sequence). V gave up 1 base and J gave up 3 bases, with 12 bases separating them. CDR3 nucleotide sequence: TGTGCCAGCAGCTTAGGTTCTTCCGTAGAAGAGACCCAGTACTTC. It encodes CASSLGSSVEETQYF.

This sequence joins TRBV5-1 and TRBJ1-1; a weak D match, TRBD1 (5 bases). Germline V gives CDR1 SGHRS, CDR2 YFSETQ. CDR3 length: 13 residues. V dropped 5 bases and J dropped 1 base, with 9 bases sitting between them. The CDR3 sequence: CASRTAPNTEAFF. DNA for the CDR3: TGCGCCAGCAGGACAGCTCCGAACACTGAAGCTTTCTTT.